Below, 32 T cell receptor beta chains from the same sample are listed, as sequenced in a study of blood T cell repertoires in COVID-19. TCRdb's table, derived via immunoSEQ multiplex PCR, lists solely in-frame clones and lacks some. The sample has 80,000 to 95,000 clones, around 81% seen once. The sequenced sample was peripheral blood. The receptor source for this set is a man at least 80 years old with COVID-19, enrolled during active disease.

The V call is TRBV2, the J call TRBJ1-2; 9 bases line up with TRBD1. Per germline, CDR1 SNHLY and CDR2 FYNNEI. The CDR3 extends over 14 amino acids. The V segment lost 7 bases and the J segment 3 bases; nucleotides outside the gene matches: 6. In nucleotides, the CDR3 is TGTGCCAGCAAAGACACAGGGGGCGACTATGGCTACACCTTC. Protein sequence: CASKDTGGDYGYTF.

The chain uses TRBV18 and TRBJ2-2; no firm D call. Germline V CDR1 and CDR2: KGHSH, LQKENI. Deletions cut 4 bases from V and 2 bases from J, with 11 bases between. This CDR3 is 15 amino acids long. CDR3 in DNA: TGTGCCAGCTCACTGACCGGGTCCAACACCGGGGAGCTGTTTTTT. It is translated as CASSLTGSNTGELFF. Supplemented by reference TRBV18 and TRBJ2-2, the full variable domain reads NAGVMQNPRHLVRRRGQEARLRCSPMKGHSHVYWYRQLPEEGLKFMVYLQKENIIDESGMPKERFSAEFPKEGPSILRIQQVVRGDSAAYFCASSLTGSNTGELFFGEGSRLTVL.

This clone was recorded once. The chain employs TRBV7-3 and TRBJ2-3; D gene ambiguous. The V gene's germline CDR1 is SGHTA and CDR2 FQGTGA. The V end lost 2 bases, the J end lost 4 bases, and 13 bases lay between the germline ends. The CDR3 totals 15 residues. Written as DNA, the CDR3 is TGTGCCAGCAGCTTAGTAGGCGGCCCCCCAGATACGCAGTATTTT. Translated: CASSLVGGPPDTQYF.

This chain links TRBV6-6 with TRBJ1-4, with D uncertain. Trimming took off 2 bases at V and 0 bases at J, with 7 bases between the two ends. CDR1 and CDR2 from the germline V gene are MNHNY and SVGAGI (reference sequence). This CDR3 has 15 amino acids. CDR3 nucleotide sequence: TGTGCCAGCAGTTACGGCAGTCCAACTAATGAAAAACTGTTTTTT. Its translation is CASSYGSPTNEKLFF.

The rearrangement joins TRBV5-4 to TRBJ2-6; the match to TRBD1 covers 9 bases. CDR3 size: 18 residues. Per the germline V gene, CDR1 is SGHNT and CDR2 is YYREEE (reference sequence). V was clipped by 4 bases and J by 0 bases; unmatched bases: 8. CDR3 in DNA: TGTGCCAGCAGCCCAGGGACAGGGACCTACTCTGGGGCCAACGTCCTGACTTTC. Its translation is CASSPGTGTYSGANVLTF.

V and J are TRBV5-4 and TRBJ1-1; D may be TRBD1 (5 bases). Deletions cut 2 bases from V and 5 bases from J, with 7 bases between. The CDR3 is 12 residues long. Per the germline V gene, CDR1 is SGHNT and CDR2 is YYREEE (reference sequence). Here the CDR3 reads CASSLRGTEAFF. The CDR3 region has the DNA TGTGCCAGCAGCTTAAGGGGTACTGAAGCTTTCTTT. The full variable domain, completed using reference TRBV5-4 and TRBJ1-1, is ETGVTQSPTHLIKTRGQQVTLRCSSQSGHNTVSWYQQALGQGPQFIFQYYREEENGRGNFPPRFSGLQFPNYSSELNVNALELDDSALYLCASSLRGTEAFFGQGTRLTVV.

The rearrangement links TRBV4-1 to TRBJ1-6, with D maybe TRBD1 (6 bases). In germline, CDR1 is MGHRA, CDR2 YSYEKL. The CDR3 runs 17 residues. The V and J ends lost 2 bases and 5 bases respectively, with 16 bases between them. The CDR3 region has the DNA TGCGCCAGCAGCCAACGCCACCAGGGGTCCCATAATTCACCCCTCCACTTT. This codes for CASSQRHQGSHNSPLHF.

The J gene is TRBJ1-2, the V gene TRBV7-2, with 10 bases that match TRBD1. The CDR3 contains 18 residues. Germline V CDR1 and CDR2: SGHTA, FQGNSA. V shed 1 base, J shed 0 bases, and the junction held 8 bases outside the gene matches. CDR3 nucleotides: TGTGCCAGCAGCTTAGGGGGGACAGGGGCTCTAGCTAACTATGGCTACACCTTC. This translates into CASSLGGTGALANYGYTF.

This chain links TRBV29-1 with TRBJ2-7, with D possibly TRBD1 on 6 matching bases. This CDR3 region has 14 residues. The V end lost 7 bases, the J end lost 0 bases, and 16 bases lay between the germline ends. Germline CDR1 is SQVTM and CDR2 is ANQGSEA. DNA for the CDR3: TGCAGCGCTGCCGACAGGACAAGCTCCTACGAGCAGTACTTC. Residues: CSAADRTSSYEQYF.

This rearrangement joins TRBV7-2 to TRBJ1-6; a possible D gene is TRBD1 (5 bases). The V gene lost 0 bases and the J gene lost 5 bases, with 8 bases spanning the gap. Looked up from germline, CDR1 is SGHTA and CDR2 is FQGNSA. The CDR3 covers 15 residues. CDR3 bases: TGTGCCAGCAGCTTAGCGCGGGGGGATAATTCACCCCTCCACTTT. Residues: CASSLARGDNSPLHF.

This chain links TRBV19 with TRBJ1-2, with 7 bases aligning to TRBD1. V shed 6 bases and J 4 bases; nucleotides not matched to a gene: 5. Germline V gene lookup returns CDR1 LNHDA and CDR2 SQIVND (reference sequence). The CDR3 consists of 13 residues. CDR3 coding DNA: TGTGCCAGTAGGGAAGGGGGCTTCTATGGCTACACCTTC. It encodes CASREGGFYGYTF.

The V call is TRBV5-8, the J call TRBJ1-2; maybe TRBD1 (6 bases). V dropped 5 bases and J dropped 1 base, with 15 bases sitting between them. In germline, CDR1 is SGHTS, CDR2 YDEGEE. This CDR3 is 15 amino acids long. CDR3 protein: CASSPDRDYNYGYTF. The CDR3, as DNA: TGTGCCAGCAGTCCGGACAGAGATTATAACTATGGCTACACCTTC.

V usage is TRBV15 and J usage is TRBJ1-2; 12 bases agree with TRBD1. V shed 11 bases and J 8 bases; nucleotides not matched to a gene: 15. CDR1 is LNHNV, CDR2 YYDKDF, per germline (reference sequence). The CDR3 has 15 amino acids. As DNA, the CDR3 is TGTGCCGCCGGAAACAGGGGACAGGGGGCTGGGGGCTACACCTTC. It specifies CAAGNRGQGAGGYTF.

The V and J genes are TRBV5-8 and TRBJ1-1; D gene uncertain. V gave up 1 base and J gave up 4 bases, with 8 bases separating them. In germline, CDR1 is SGHTS, CDR2 YDEGEE. The CDR3 is made up of 13 amino acids. Here the CDR3 DNA reads TGTGCCAGCAGCTTGCAGGCGGGCACTGAAGCTTTCTTT. It translates to CASSLQAGTEAFF.

In its sample, this clone was seen a few times. The rearrangement joins TRBV12-2 to TRBJ1-5; no check of the table's D call, TRBD1, against the DNA was made. TRBV12-2 is listed as a pseudogene. The CDR3 has 14 amino acids. The CDR3 DNA follows: TGTGCAAGTCGCCTGGGACAGCCGAATCAGCCCCAGCATTTT. This encodes CASRLGQPNQPQHF.

The rearrangement joins TRBV2 to TRBJ1-2, with 7 bases lining up with TRBD1. The CDR3 has 13 amino acids. Looked up from germline, CDR1 is SNHLY and CDR2 is FYNNEI. V shed 10 bases and J 2 bases; nucleotides not matched to a gene: 7. The CDR3 region is CANRQGANYGYTF. As DNA, the CDR3 is TGTGCCAACCGACAGGGCGCAAACTATGGCTACACCTTC.

The gene calls are TRBV5-1 and TRBJ1-1; D unresolved. The CDR3 has 14 amino acids. Germline V gene data show CDR1 as SGHRS and CDR2 as YFSETQ. V was clipped by 0 bases and J by 9 bases, with 15 bases between them. CDR3 residues: CASSLETKGGQAFF. The CDR3 DNA is TGCGCCAGCAGCTTGGAAACAAAAGGAGGGCAAGCTTTCTTT.

The V and J genes are TRBV28 and TRBJ1-1; D ambiguous. In germline, CDR1 is MDHEN, CDR2 SYDVKM. V was pared by 6 bases and J by 0 bases, with 17 bases between. There are 16 residues in the CDR3. CDR3 in amino acids: CASSTPISVLNTEAFF. As DNA, the CDR3 is TGTGCCAGCAGCACACCCATCAGCGTTCTGAACACTGAAGCTTTCTTT.

The CDR3, as DNA: TGTGCCAGCAGCTTGGCAGGCGCTAACTATGGCTACACCTTC. It is translated as CASSLAGANYGYTF. The chain links TRBV5-6 to TRBJ1-2, with unresolved D. The germline V and J ends were trimmed by 0 bases and 0 bases, with 6 bases remaining between them. This CDR3 is 14 amino acids long. Germline CDR1 and CDR2: SGHDT and YYEEEE.

CDR3 region: CASSLGGGLGSPLHF. CDR3 nucleotides: TGTGCCAGCAGCTTGGGTGGCGGGTTGGGTTCACCCCTCCACTTT. The chain uses TRBV5-4 and TRBJ1-6; no firm D call. The germline V gene encodes CDR1 SGHNT and CDR2 YYREEE (reference sequence). The germline V and J ends were trimmed by 0 bases and 9 bases, with 13 bases remaining between them. CDR3 length: 15 residues.

The chain has TRBV2 and TRBJ2-1; D is possibly TRBD2 (5 bases). The V gene's germline CDR1 is SNHLY and CDR2 FYNNEI. Between the trimmed V and J ends, which lost 5 bases and 8 bases, there was a span of 16 bases. This CDR3 is built from 14 residues. CDR3 loop: CASSMDGNPHEQFF. CDR3 in DNA: TGTGCCAGCAGTATGGACGGGAATCCCCATGAGCAGTTCTTC.

The gene calls are TRBV3-1 (or the pseudogene TRBV3-2) and TRBJ2-1; D perhaps matches TRBD1 (6 bases). Germline V CDR1 and CDR2: LGHDT, YNNKEL (reference sequence). The germline V and J ends were trimmed by 3 bases and 8 bases, with 11 bases remaining between them. The CDR3 sequence is 13 residues long. CDR3 protein: CASSQGAGDEQFF. CDR3 DNA: TGTGCCAGCAGCCAGGGCGCAGGGGATGAGCAGTTCTTC.

The V and J genes are TRBV19 and TRBJ1-1; TRBD1 agrees at 8 bases. Germline V gene lookup returns CDR1 LNHDA and CDR2 SQIVND (reference sequence). After removal of 3 bases from V and 1 base from J, the junction contained 10 bases not matched to a gene. The CDR3 runs to 17 residues. CDR3 region: CASSITRGRSENTEAFF. The CDR3 bases are TGTGCCAGTAGTATTACCAGGGGGCGGTCCGAGAACACTGAAGCTTTCTTT.

This chain joins TRBV16 and TRBJ2-5; 7 nucleotides agree with TRBD2. V shed 0 bases and J 4 bases; nucleotides not matched to a gene: 8. CDR3 length equals 16 residues. CDR1 is KGHSY, CDR2 FQNENV, per germline. CDR3 amino acids: CASSQSLEGGRETQYF. In nucleotides, the CDR3 is TGTGCCAGCAGCCAATCGTTGGAGGGAGGGCGAGAGACCCAGTACTTC.

V is TRBV11-2 and J is TRBJ2-2, with 16 nucleotides matching TRBD2. The CDR3 runs 18 residues. CDR1 SGHAT and CDR2 FQNNGV come from the germline V gene. The junction had 8 bases not matched to a gene; V was cut back by 5 bases and J by 5 bases. DNA of the CDR3: TGTGCCAGCAGCCCAGGGACTAGCGGGAGGGCCGGGACCGGGGAGCTGTTTTTT. As protein: CASSPGTSGRAGTGELFF.

V and J are TRBV25-1 and TRBJ1-5; maybe TRBD1 (6 bases). Between the trimmed V and J ends, which lost 3 bases and 9 bases, there was a span of 15 bases. Germline CDR1 reads MGHDK; CDR2 reads SYGVNS. The length of the CDR3 is 14 residues. CDR3 amino acids: CASSDQDRFRPQHF. In DNA form, the CDR3 reads TGTGCCAGCAGTGATCAAGACAGGTTCCGGCCCCAGCATTTT. Drawing the rest from reference TRBV25-1 and TRBJ1-5, the complete variable domain is EADIYQTPRYLVIGTGKKITLECSQTMGHDKMYWYQQDPGMELHLIHYSYGVNSTEKGDLSSESTVSRIRTEHFPLTLESARPSHTSQYLCASSDQDRFRPQHFGDGTRLSIL.

The V and J genes are TRBV10-1 and TRBJ2-7; TRBD1 might be the D (6 bases). This CDR3 is 14 amino acids long. The germline V gene encodes CDR1 WNHNN and CDR2 SYGVQD (reference sequence). Trimming left V 1 base short and J 5 bases short, with 12 bases between. CDR3 DNA: TGCGCCAGCAGTGAGTTTACAGGGCGGGACGAGCAGTACTTC. This gives the protein CASSEFTGRDEQYF.

The chain recombines TRBV10-3 with TRBJ2-3; 11 bases match TRBD1. Germline CDR1 is ENHRY and CDR2 is SYGVKD. After removal of 6 bases from V and 1 base from J, the junction contained 9 bases not matched to a gene. This CDR3 spans 17 amino acids. CDR3 bases: TGTGCCATCAGAGGGGACAGGGGGATTGTGGGCACAGATACGCAGTATTTT. Translated, it gives CAIRGDRGIVGTDTQYF.

This sequence joins TRBV7-5 and TRBJ2-7; the table gives TRBD2 as D, unverified against the DNA. TRBV7-5 is a pseudogene locus. The CDR3 covers 17 residues. CDR3 DNA sequence: TGTGTCAGAAGCTTACCTTCTTCAGTATTAGCTCCCGAGGAGCAGTACTTC. Amino acids: CVRSLPSSVLAPEEQYF.

This clone was picked up many times. The chain recombines TRBV27 with TRBJ2-7; the D gene is possibly TRBD2 (6 bases). Trimming shortened V by 5 bases and J by 7 bases, and 15 bases separated the two germline ends. The CDR3 is 13 residues long. Germline V gene data show CDR1 as MNHEY and CDR2 as SMNVEV (reference sequence). The DNA for the CDR3 is TGTGCCAGCAGTCCGGGAGTCCTCGTTGAGCAGTACTTC. Protein product: CASSPGVLVEQYF.

Comment on this clone: The same CDR3 arises from other DNA sequences in this sample as well. The chain uses TRBV29-1 and TRBJ1-2; D call uncertain. Trimming took 4 bases from V and 3 from J, leaving 6 bases between them. Germline V gene data show CDR1 as SQVTM and CDR2 as ANQGSEA. There are 11 residues in the CDR3. For the CDR3, the DNA is TGCAGCGTTGGGCAGGACTATGGCTACACCTTC. Encoded protein: CSVGQDYGYTF.

The V and J genes are TRBV7-8 and TRBJ2-7; TRBD2 matches at 13 bases. The CDR3 consists of 15 residues. Germline-derived CDR1 and CDR2 are SGHVS and FQNEAQ. V trimming: 5 bases; J trimming: 3 bases; junction bases outside the gene matches: 4. The CDR3 here is CASSRGLAGVYEQYF. In nucleotides, the CDR3 is TGTGCCAGCAGCCGAGGACTAGCGGGGGTCTACGAGCAGTACTTC.